The subject of this entry is one TCR beta chain. Treatment defined: skin biopsy from PPD injection site in Mantoux-positive individual. A UMI-containing oligonucleotide was joined by 3' ligation to the TCR cDNA template. Amplification of ligated cDNA took four PCR rounds with SP2 and nested alpha and beta constant primers. In TCRdb, the UMI-ligation and nested PCR reads were re-called with MiXCR into one record per CDR3 protein. The table has around 25,000 distinct CDR3 sequences, around 6% seen once. The sample originates from a study of naive and memory T cell subsets. Looked up from germline, CDR1 is SGDLS and CDR2 is YYNGEE. The CDR3 is 13 residues long. V was trimmed by 0 bases and J by 10 bases, leaving 11 bases between them.

The sample here was skin, taken from a tuberculin skin test site. The chain links TRBV9 to TRBJ2-1; TRBD1 or TRBD2 may be the D gene (5 bases each). This receptor was identified in an adult in good health. The CDR3 protein is CASSVAWGSEQFF. CDR3 sequence (DNA): TGTGCCAGCAGCGTAGCTTGGGGGTCGGAGCAGTTCTTC.